This TCR beta chain was identified in a study of cytomegalovirus exposure and HLA in healthy donors. Looking at the study overall: There were some 81 million unique TCRs (from HLA-typed donors) in an early data release.

It was with 60 Vbeta and 13 Jbeta primers that the PCR ran. The repertoire was sequenced with immunoSEQ multiplex PCR; TCRdb's copy has only in-frame clones and lacks some. The sample yields about 220,000 clones, more than 75% seen once. About this clone itself: The antigen is undetermined.

Study-level results: The Asian-associated ancestry cluster reportedly had fewer N-insertions than the approximately 670-donor mean in a later analysis. Most TCR sequences showed up rarely, but some public TCRs showed up in many donors. The authors excluded some V segments, including TRBV6-2 and TRBV6-3, as indistinguishable.

This CDR3 contains 12 residues. Trimming shortened V by 5 bases and J by 5 bases, and 7 bases separated the two germline ends. The germline CDR1 and CDR2 sequences are SEHNR and FQNEAQ (reference sequence). The sample consisted of PBMCs. The clonotype was recovered from a man aged 35-49 years in good health and CMV-seropositive. This sequence joins TRBV7-9 and TRBJ2-1; D is undetermined. CDR3 DNA sequence: TGTGCCAGCAGCCCCCTCCACAATGAGCAGTTCTTC. Residues: CASSPLHNEQFF.